These 10 T cell receptor beta chains originate from one sample sequenced in a study of CD8 T cells in ankylosing spondylitis. In TCRdb, the 5' RACE reads were re-called with MiXCR into one record per CDR3 protein. The sample has about 360,000 distinct CDR3 sequences; 20% to 25% are singletons. The sequencing sample was made of blood, either unsorted or a sorted T cell fraction (not recorded which). Receptor source: a male donor with ankylosing spondylitis or in good health (not recorded which).

The chain combines TRBV7-8 with TRBJ2-5, with 11 bases that match TRBD2. The CDR3 covers 16 residues. The trim removed 3 bases at V and 9 bases at J, leaving 12 bases unmatched. CDR1 and CDR2 from the germline V gene are SGHVS and FQNEAQ. Here the CDR3 DNA reads TGTGCCAGCAGCTTTGGACCGGGACTAGCGGCCGGGGCCCAGTACTTC. Its protein product is CASSFGPGLAAGAQYF.

This chain joins TRBV7-9 and TRBJ2-1; D gene ambiguous. V was pared by 7 bases and J by 6 bases, with 16 bases between. The CDR3 is 14 amino acids. The germline gives CDR1 SEHNR, CDR2 FQNEAQ (reference sequence). CDR3 amino acids: CASIRTSPFNEQFF. As DNA, the CDR3 is TGTGCCAGCATCCGGACCTCCCCCTTCAATGAGCAGTTCTTC.

Points on this clonotype: One end of the junction fails to match germline, which may point to a read error. V gene TRBV2 combines with J gene TRBJ2-5; 8 nucleotides align to TRBD1. This CDR3 region has 17 residues. Germline-derived CDR1 and CDR2 are SNHLY and FYNNEI. Written as DNA, the CDR3 is TGTACCAGCAGTTTAGGTCCGACAGGGGCGATGTCGGAGACCCAGTACTTC. It encodes CTSSLGPTGAMSETQYF.

This clonotype has a handful of counts. The chain is built from TRBV4-1 and TRBJ2-1; 10 nucleotides line up with TRBD1. J lost 7 bases, V lost 4 bases, and 13 bases had no gene match. The germline V gene has CDR1 MGHRA and CDR2 YSYEKL. This CDR3 region has 17 residues. The CDR3 DNA sequence: TGCGCCAGCAGCCGTATCTCCCCGGGACAGGGGATTAATGAGCAGTTCTTC. Translation: CASSRISPGQGINEQFF.

In DNA form, the CDR3 reads TGTGCAAGTCGCTCCCACCCGAGGGGCACCGTGGAGCTGTTTTTT. Protein product: CASRSHPRGTVELFF. This sequence joins TRBV12-2 and TRBJ2-2; the DNA was not compared with TRBD2, the D call given in the table. TRBV12-2 is noted as a pseudogene. The CDR3 loop spans 15 amino acids.

The chain combines TRBV7-2 with TRBJ2-7; D remains ambiguous. V was trimmed by 0 bases and J by 4 bases, leaving 10 bases between them. The CDR3 has 14 residues. Germline CDR1 and CDR2: SGHTA and FQGNSA. Here the CDR3 DNA reads TGTGCCAGCAGCTTAGCCCGTGACTCGTACGAGCAGTACTTC. Encoded protein: CASSLARDSYEQYF.

This chain joins TRBV7-3 and TRBJ2-2, with 11 bases matching TRBD2. V lost 0 bases and J lost 0; bases outside the gene matches: 0. In germline, CDR1 is SGHTA, CDR2 FQGTGA. The CDR3 runs 17 residues. CDR3 protein: CASSLTSGGANTGELFF. The DNA for the CDR3 is TGTGCCAGCAGCTTAACTAGCGGGGGGGCGAACACCGGGGAGCTGTTTTTT.

This chain joins TRBV29-1 and TRBJ2-5; weak D call: TRBD1 (5 bases). The CDR3 runs 14 residues. From germline, CDR1 is SQVTM and CDR2 ANQGSEA. The ends were cut back, 6 bases at V and 3 bases at J, with 17 bases in the middle. The CDR3 DNA is TGCAGCGTGGGTGGGGTAGGGGCAGAAGAGACCCAGTACTTC. Residues: CSVGGVGAEETQYF.

V and J are TRBV12-3 or TRBV12-4 and TRBJ2-1, with 7 bases matching TRBD2. The CDR3 is 16 residues long. The J segment lost 2 bases and the V segment lost 5 bases, leaving 9 bases of the junction unmatched. The CDR3, as DNA: TGTGCCAGCAGTCTAACTAGCGCCCCAACCTACAATGAGCAGTTCTTC. Its protein product is CASSLTSAPTYNEQFF.

The chain couples TRBV6-5 to TRBJ2-1, with 10 bases identical to TRBD2. In germline, CDR1 is MNHEY, CDR2 SVGAGI. Losses at the gene ends were 2 bases for V and 4 bases for J; bases not matched to a gene: 11. CDR3 size: 18 residues. CDR3 residues: CASSYPEASGGAYNEQFF. CDR3 bases: TGTGCCAGCAGTTACCCCGAGGCCAGCGGGGGGGCATACAATGAGCAGTTCTTC.